The T cell receptor beta chain under discussion was sequenced for a study of cytomegalovirus exposure and HLA in healthy donors. Study-level points and caveats: According to the study, 180 or so TCR beta chains were cytomegalovirus-associated. Subsequent analysis revealed that first-cohort TCR clusters tended to co-occur in the 95 to 150 validation repertoires.

The CDR3 loop spans 11 amino acids. Trimming took 6 bases from V and 6 from J, leaving 12 bases between them. Germline loops: CDR1 DFQATT, CDR2 SNEGSKA (reference sequence). Repertoires were generated with immunoSEQ multiplex PCR, while TCRdb's copy carries only in-frame clones and drops some. The sample includes some 64,000 clones, almost 97% of them seen just once. This clone was found once. Its antigen is not identified. Material: PBMCs. This receptor was identified in a woman between 18 and 29 years old in good health and CMV-seronegative. The rearrangement joins TRBV20-1 to TRBJ2-7, with D possibly being TRBD2 (5 bases). CDR3 amino acids: CSAPAAGEQYF. The CDR3 DNA reads TGCAGTGCCCCCGCGGCGGGCGAGCAGTACTTC.